A selection of T cell receptor beta chains follows, all from one sample in a study of Ad26.COV2.S vaccination and SARS-CoV-2 variants. The data were produced by immunoSEQ multiplex PCR, yet TCRdb's version contains in-frame clones alone and is incomplete. Of approximately 480,000 clones in the sample, roughly 89% are singletons; the top ten hold over 10%. The sample in question was peripheral blood, obtained in a trial of Ad26.COV2.S vaccine versus placebo. All receptors derive from a person aged 18 to 59 who received the Ad26.COV2.S COVID-19 vaccine or a placebo. The conserved cysteine and the conserved F or W are not part of the CDR3 here. The D gene is left open where the match is weak.

D,V,CDR3
TRBD2,TRBV18,ASSPLAGGDNEQY
.,TRBV5-1,ASSFNTGELF
TRBD1,TRBV18,ASSRGQAAEHNSPLH
.,TRBV19,ASIGGSRGNTEAF
.,TRBV28,ASSSPQGRSIEQY
.,TRBV5-4,ASSSRLGTDTQY
TRBD1,TRBV6-6,ASSRYLGQYNEQF
TRBD2,TRBV28,ASKRRGREGRSIVDEQY
TRBD2,TRBV6-5,ASSLAGVEGEQF
TRBD2,TRBV27,ASSQTSIRGDTQY
.,TRBV10-1,ASSEANQPNEGSPLH
.,TRBV24-1,ATSDFSVANTGELF
.,TRBV30,AWSVRVERGWGYGYT
.,TRBV28,ASSQIRRHQPQH